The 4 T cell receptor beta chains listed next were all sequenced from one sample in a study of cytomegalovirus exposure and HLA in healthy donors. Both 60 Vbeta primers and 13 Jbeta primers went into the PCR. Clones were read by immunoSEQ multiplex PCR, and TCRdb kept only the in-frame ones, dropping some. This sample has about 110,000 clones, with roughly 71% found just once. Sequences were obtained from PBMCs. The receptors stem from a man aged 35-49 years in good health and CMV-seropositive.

CDR3 DNA: TGTGCCAGCAGCTTAGGCTTAGCGGGATGGAGCGATAATGAGCAGTTCTTC. The encoded protein is CASSLGLAGWSDNEQFF. The chain is built from TRBV7-2 and TRBJ2-1; TRBD2 matches 8 bases. There are 17 residues in the CDR3. V lost 1 base and J lost 7; bases outside the gene matches: 12. Germline CDR1 SGHTA, CDR2 FQGNSA.

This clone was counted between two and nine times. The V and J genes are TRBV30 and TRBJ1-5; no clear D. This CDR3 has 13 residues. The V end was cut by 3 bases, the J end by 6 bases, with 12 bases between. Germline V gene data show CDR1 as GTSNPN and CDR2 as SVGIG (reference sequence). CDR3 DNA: TGTGCCTGGAGCCCAGGAATGGGTCAGCCCCAGCATTTT. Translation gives CAWSPGMGQPQHF.

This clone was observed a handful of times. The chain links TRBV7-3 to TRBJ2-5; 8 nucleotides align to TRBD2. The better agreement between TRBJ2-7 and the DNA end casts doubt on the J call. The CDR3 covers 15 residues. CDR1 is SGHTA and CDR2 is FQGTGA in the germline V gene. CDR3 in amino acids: CASSLGGRPSYEQYF. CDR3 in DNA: TGTGCCAGCAGCTTGGGCGGGAGGCCTTCCTACGAGCAGTACTTC.

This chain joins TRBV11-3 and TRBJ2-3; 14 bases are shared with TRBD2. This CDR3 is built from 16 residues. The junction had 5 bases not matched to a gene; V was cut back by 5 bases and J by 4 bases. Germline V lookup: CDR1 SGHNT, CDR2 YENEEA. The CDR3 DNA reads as TGTGCCAGCAGCCCGGGGACTAGCGGGAGAGCAGATACGCAGTATTTT. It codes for CASSPGTSGRADTQYF. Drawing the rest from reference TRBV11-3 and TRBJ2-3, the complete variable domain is EAGVVQSPRYKIIEKKQPVAFWCNPISGHNTLYWYLQNLGQGPELLIRYENEEAVDDSQLPKDRFSAERLKGVDSTLKIQPAELGDSAVYLCASSPGTSGRADTQYFGPGTRLTVL.